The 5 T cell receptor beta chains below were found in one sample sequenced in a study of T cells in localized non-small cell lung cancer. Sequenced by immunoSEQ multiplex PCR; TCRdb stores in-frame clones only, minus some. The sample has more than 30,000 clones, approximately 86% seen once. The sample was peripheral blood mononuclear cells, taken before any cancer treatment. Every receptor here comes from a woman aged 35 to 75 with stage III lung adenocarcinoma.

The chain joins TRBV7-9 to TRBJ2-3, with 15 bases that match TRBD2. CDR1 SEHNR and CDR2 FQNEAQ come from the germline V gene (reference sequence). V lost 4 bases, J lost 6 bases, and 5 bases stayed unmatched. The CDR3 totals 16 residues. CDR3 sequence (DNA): TGTGCCAGCAGCTCTACCGGGACTAGCGGGAGGGATACGCAGTATTTT. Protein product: CASSSTGTSGRDTQYF.

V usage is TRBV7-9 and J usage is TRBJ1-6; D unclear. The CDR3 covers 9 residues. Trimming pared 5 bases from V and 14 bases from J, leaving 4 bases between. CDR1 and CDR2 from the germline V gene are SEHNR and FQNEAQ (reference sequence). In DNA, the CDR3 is TGTGCCAGCAGCCCGTCCCTCCACTTT. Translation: CASSPSLHF.

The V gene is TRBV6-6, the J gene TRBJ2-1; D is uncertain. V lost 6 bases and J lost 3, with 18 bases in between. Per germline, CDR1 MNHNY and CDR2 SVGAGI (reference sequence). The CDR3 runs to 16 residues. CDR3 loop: CASSHRTTSFYNEQFF. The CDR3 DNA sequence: TGTGCCAGCAGCCACCGAACGACAAGTTTCTACAATGAGCAGTTCTTC.

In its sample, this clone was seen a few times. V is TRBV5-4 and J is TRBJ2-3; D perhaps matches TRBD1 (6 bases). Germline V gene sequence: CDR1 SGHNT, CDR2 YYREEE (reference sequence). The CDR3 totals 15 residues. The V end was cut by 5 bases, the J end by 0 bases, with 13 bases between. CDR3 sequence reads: CASSTGQTSTDTQYF. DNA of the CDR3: TGTGCCAGCAGTACGGGACAAACTAGCACAGATACGCAGTATTTT.

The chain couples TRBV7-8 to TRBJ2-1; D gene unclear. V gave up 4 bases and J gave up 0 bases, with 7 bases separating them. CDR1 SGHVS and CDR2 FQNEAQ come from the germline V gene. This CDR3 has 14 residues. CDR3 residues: CASSSQRSYNEQFF. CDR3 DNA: TGTGCCAGCAGCTCCCAACGCTCCTACAATGAGCAGTTCTTC. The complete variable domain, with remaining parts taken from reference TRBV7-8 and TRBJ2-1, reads GAGVSQSPRYKVAKRGQDVALRCDPISGHVSLFWYQQALGQGPEFLTYFQNEAQLDKSGLPSDRFFAERPEGSVSTLKIQRTQQEDSAVYLCASSSQRSYNEQFFGPGTRLTVL.